These 11 T cell receptor beta chains were all obtained from the same sample, sequenced in a study of blood T cell repertoires in COVID-19. The repertoire was sequenced with immunoSEQ multiplex PCR; TCRdb's copy has only in-frame clones and lacks some. The sample has about 140,000 clones, approximately 81% seen once. Sequencing was done on a sample of PBMCs or T cells enriched from blood (not recorded which). The receptors shown here come from a man aged 40-50 years with acute COVID-19.

The chain carries TRBV11-2 and TRBJ1-4; D ambiguous. V was shortened by 5 bases and J by 7 bases, with 14 bases between the two germline ends. The CDR3 has 14 amino acids. The germline V gene encodes CDR1 SGHAT and CDR2 FQNNGV. This CDR3 is CASSALIGVEKLFF. The CDR3 bases are TGTGCCAGCAGCGCCCTCATCGGAGTTGAAAAACTGTTTTTT.

This chain uses TRBV4-1 with TRBJ2-2; 7 positions agree with TRBD2. Germline CDR1 is MGHRA and CDR2 is YSYEKL. This CDR3 region has 15 residues. The junction had 8 bases not matched to a gene; V was cut back by 4 bases and J by 6 bases. The CDR3 DNA reads TGCGCCAGCAGCCCTACAGCGGGAAGACCCGGGGAGCTGTTTTTT. Residues: CASSPTAGRPGELFF.

This clone was seen only once. This chain links TRBV3-1 (or the pseudogene TRBV3-2) with TRBJ1-6; unclear D gene. The V gene's germline CDR1 is LGHDT and CDR2 YNNKEL (reference sequence). The ends were cut back, 4 bases at V and 7 bases at J, with 11 bases in the middle. This CDR3 is 14 amino acids long. The CDR3 here is CASSLSPGNSPLHF. DNA of the CDR3: TGTGCCAGCAGCCTATCCCCGGGGAATTCACCCCTCCACTTT.

In this sample, this clone turned up once. The genes are TRBV19 and TRBJ2-3, with TRBD2 matching 9 bases. The ends lost 8 bases at V and 5 bases at J; junction bases unmatched: 11. The CDR3 extends over 15 amino acids. CDR1 LNHDA and CDR2 SQIVND come from the germline V gene (reference sequence). CDR3 DNA sequence: TGTGCCAGTTCTTCGGCGGGGGGGGCGGGAGATACGCAGTATTTT. The encoded protein is CASSSAGGAGDTQYF.

The rearrangement joins TRBV6-5 to TRBJ1-1; TRBD1 is a possible D gene (6 bases). The CDR3 length is 15 residues. V was trimmed by 7 bases and J by 4 bases, leaving 19 bases between them. Germline CDR1 and CDR2: MNHEY and SVGAGI. The CDR3 loop reads CASTRGRMIGTEAFF. The CDR3 nucleotides are TGTGCCAGCACCAGGGGTCGAATGATTGGCACTGAAGCTTTCTTT.

The chain uses TRBV19 and TRBJ1-5; possibly TRBD1 for D (5 bases). The V gene's germline CDR1 is LNHDA and CDR2 SQIVND (reference sequence). Between the trimmed V and J ends, which lost 4 bases and 4 bases, there was a span of 11 bases. This CDR3 contains 14 residues. The CDR3 spells CASSTRDRNQPQHF. CDR3 DNA sequence: TGTGCCAGTAGTACCAGAGACAGAAATCAGCCCCAGCATTTT.

The J gene is TRBJ1-5, the V gene TRBV12-3 or TRBV12-4; 9 bases match TRBD1. This CDR3 is built from 13 residues. V trimming: 5 bases; J trimming: 5 bases; junction bases outside the gene matches: 1. DNA of the CDR3: TGTGCCAGCAGTGACAGGGGGGATCAGCCCCAGCATTTT. The encoded protein is CASSDRGDQPQHF.

The chain uses TRBV14 and TRBJ1-6; D is possibly TRBD1 (5 bases). With 1 base removed from V and 10 bases from J, the gap between germline ends came to 14 bases. CDR3 length equals 15 residues. The V gene's germline CDR1 is SGHDN and CDR2 FVKESK. The CDR3 DNA follows: TGTGCCAGCAGCCAAGGTCCCAGGGCCTTGTCACCCCTCCACTTT. Its protein product is CASSQGPRALSPLHF.

V is TRBV9 and J is TRBJ1-1; D gene uncertain. Germline V gene lookup returns CDR1 SGDLS and CDR2 YYNGEE. The CDR3 runs to 14 residues. Trimming pared 2 bases from V and 4 bases from J, leaving 12 bases between. CDR3 sequence (DNA): TGTGCCAGCAGCGTTGAGGAGGGAAGCACTGAAGCTTTCTTT. As protein: CASSVEEGSTEAFF.

This chain links TRBV7-2 with TRBJ2-5, with TRBD1 as a possible D gene (5 bases). The germline CDR1 and CDR2 sequences are SGHTA and FQGNSA. V was cut by 4 bases and J by 1 base, with 10 bases left in between. The CDR3 is made up of 14 amino acids. DNA of the CDR3: TGTGCCAGCAGCTCGACAGAGCCCCAAGAGACCCAGTACTTC. Its protein is CASSSTEPQETQYF.

The chain joins TRBV10-2 to TRBJ2-1; TRBD2 agrees at 12 bases. Germline assignment: CDR1 WSHSY and CDR2 SAAADI. V was pared by 6 bases and J by 6 bases, with 6 bases of the junction left unmatched. The CDR3 loop spans 15 amino acids. The CDR3 region is CASSLLAGGGNEQFF. The CDR3 DNA follows: TGCGCCAGCAGCTTACTAGCGGGAGGAGGCAATGAGCAGTTCTTC.